This T cell receptor beta chain was obtained from a study of glioma-infiltrating T cells. Using RNA template, CDR3s of TCR alpha and beta were amplified with iRepertoire arm-PCR. Each CDR3 protein is one row after TCRdb ran MiXCR on the multiplex PCR reads. The sample lists fewer than 500,000 distinct CDR3 sequences, roughly two fifths occurring once. The CDR3 is 13 amino acids. V dropped 3 bases and J dropped 4 bases, with 10 bases sitting between them. Germline assignment: CDR1 DFQATT and CDR2 SNEGSKA (reference sequence). This chain joins TRBV20-1 and TRBJ1-5; D unresolved. The sequence derives from a human donor with low-grade glioma or glioblastoma, undergoing nonglioma brain surgery, or in good health (not recorded which). Sequencing input: glioma tissue, nonneoplastic brain tissue, or PBMCs (not recorded which). The CDR3 loop is CSASWGRNQPQHF. Here the CDR3 DNA reads TGCAGTGCTAGCTGGGGTCGTAATCAGCCCCAGCATTTT.